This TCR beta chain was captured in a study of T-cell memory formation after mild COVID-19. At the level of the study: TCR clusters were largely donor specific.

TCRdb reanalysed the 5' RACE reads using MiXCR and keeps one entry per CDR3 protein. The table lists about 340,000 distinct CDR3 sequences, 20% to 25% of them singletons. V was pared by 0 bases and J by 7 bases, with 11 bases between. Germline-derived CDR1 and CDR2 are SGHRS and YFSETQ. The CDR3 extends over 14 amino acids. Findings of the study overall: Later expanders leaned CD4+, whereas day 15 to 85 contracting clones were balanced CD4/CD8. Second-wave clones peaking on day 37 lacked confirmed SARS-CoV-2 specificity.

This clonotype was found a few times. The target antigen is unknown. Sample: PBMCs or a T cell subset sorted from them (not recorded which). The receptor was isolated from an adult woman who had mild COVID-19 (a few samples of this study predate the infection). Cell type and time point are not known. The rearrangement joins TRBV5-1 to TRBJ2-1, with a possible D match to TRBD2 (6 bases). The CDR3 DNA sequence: TGCGCCAGCAGCTTGGGACTAGTCGAGAATGAGCAGTTCTTC. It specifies CASSLGLVENEQFF. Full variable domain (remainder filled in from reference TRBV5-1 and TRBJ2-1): KAGVTQTPRYLIKTRGQQVTLSCSPISGHRSVSWYQQTPGQGLQFLFEYFSETQRNKGNFPGRFSGRQFSNSRSEMNVSTLELGDSALYLCASSLGLVENEQFFGPGTRLTVL.